Below, 10 T cell receptor beta chains from the same sample are listed, as sequenced in a study of OX40 agonist ivuxolimab in advanced cancers. The assay was immunoSEQ multiplex PCR, and TCRdb's table has in-frame clones only and misses some. This table holds more than 65,000 clones, over 60% found once. The sample was CD4+ or CD8+ T cells sorted from blood, taken in a trial of the OX40 agonist ivuxolimab. Receptor source: an adult with an advanced solid tumor such as melanoma, head and neck, liver or kidney cancer.

This clone was counted between two and nine times. This sequence joins TRBV19 and TRBJ2-6; D unclear. The CDR3 runs 14 residues. Deletions cut 5 bases from V and 2 bases from J, with 7 bases between. Germline CDR1 LNHDA, CDR2 SQIVND (reference sequence). The CDR3 sequence is CASSLRTGANVLTF. For the CDR3, the DNA is TGTGCCAGTAGTCTTCGTACTGGGGCCAACGTCCTGACTTTC.

V is TRBV4-1 and J is TRBJ1-3; TRBD1 is a possible D gene (6 bases). In germline, CDR1 is MGHRA, CDR2 YSYEKL. The CDR3 is made up of 14 amino acids. V was pared by 3 bases and J by 4 bases, with 10 bases between. For the CDR3, the DNA is TGCGCCAGCAGCCACCCAGGGGCCGGAAACACCATATATTTT. Translation: CASSHPGAGNTIYF.

The chain carries TRBV7-6 and TRBJ2-1, with D perhaps given as TRBD1 or TRBD2 (5 bases each). The CDR3 has 13 amino acids. Germline V lookup: CDR1 SGHVS, CDR2 FNYEAQ. Trimming removed 2 bases from V and 13 bases from J, with 15 bases in between. The CDR3 DNA follows: TGTGCCAGCAGCTTACGCCACGGGACGAGACAGTTCTTC. This translates into CASSLRHGTRQFF.

The rearrangement links TRBV6-6 to TRBJ1-1, with D possibly TRBD1 on 6 matching bases. V was pared by 6 bases and J by 1 base, with 12 bases between. Germline V gives CDR1 MNHNY, CDR2 SVGAGI (reference sequence). The CDR3 contains 14 residues. The CDR3 is CASRIQGSNTEAFF. CDR3 nucleotide sequence: TGTGCCAGCAGGATACAGGGTTCGAACACTGAAGCTTTCTTT.

The rearrangement uses TRBV23-1 and TRBJ2-1; D could derive from TRBD1 or TRBD2 (6 bases each). TRBV23-1 is an open reading frame, and its role is uncertain. V dropped 8 bases and J dropped 9 bases, with 17 bases sitting between them. There are 13 residues in the CDR3. In nucleotides, the CDR3 is TGCGCCAGCCAGGGGCTGGGGGGCAGTGAGCAGTTCTTC. As protein: CASQGLGGSEQFF.

This clone was seen just once. V is TRBV11-1 and J is TRBJ2-3; 12 positions match TRBD1. This CDR3 comprises 16 residues. Germline CDR1 SGHAT, CDR2 FQDESV (reference sequence). Trimming removed 1 base from V and 5 bases from J; junction bases left unmatched: 4. CDR3: CASSLEGTGGKDTQYF. The DNA of the CDR3 is TGTGCCAGCAGCTTAGAAGGGACAGGGGGCAAAGATACGCAGTATTTT.

This clone occurred once. The gene calls are TRBV2 and TRBJ1-5; 7 bases are shared with TRBD1. V lost 7 bases to trimming and J lost 6 bases; unmatched junction nucleotides: 12. The CDR3 has 15 amino acids. CDR1 and CDR2 from the germline V gene are SNHLY and FYNNEI. CDR3 sequence (DNA): TGTGCCAGCACCCCTCAGGGGGGCGTCGGTCAGCCCCAGCATTTT. Amino acids: CASTPQGGVGQPQHF.

This sequence joins TRBV4-1 and TRBJ1-5, with D unresolved. In germline, CDR1 is MGHRA, CDR2 YSYEKL. The V gene lost 1 base and the J gene lost 7 bases, with 11 bases spanning the gap. The CDR3 is 14 residues long. CDR3 coding DNA: TGCGCCAGCAGCCAAGTTTCAGAGCGGCAGCCCCAGCATTTT. Translating it yields CASSQVSERQPQHF.

The V call is TRBV29-1, the J call TRBJ2-7; the D call may be TRBD1 or TRBD2 (6 bases each). CDR1 and CDR2 (germline): SQVTM, ANQGSEA. This CDR3 has 15 residues. V lost 3 bases, J lost 2 bases, and 17 bases lay in between. As DNA, the CDR3 is TGCAGCGTTGATCGGGGGCAGACCAAACCCTACGAGCAGTACTTC. Amino acids: CSVDRGQTKPYEQYF.

The genes are TRBV6-1 and TRBJ2-1; 11 nucleotides agree with TRBD2. The CDR3 is 15 residues long. Trimming removed 5 bases from V and 9 bases from J; junction bases left unmatched: 9. The V gene's germline CDR1 is MNHNS and CDR2 SASEGT. CDR3 DNA sequence: TGTGCCAGCAGTTCCACTAGCGGGGGAGCCCTTGAGCAGTTCTTC. Protein product: CASSSTSGGALEQFF.